A selection of T cell receptor beta chains follows, all from one sample in a study of lymphopenia after photon versus proton radiotherapy. Sequencing was performed with immunoSEQ multiplex PCR; in TCRdb, only in-frame clones are kept and a portion is missing. The sample yields 50,000 to 75,000 clones, around 86% seen once. The input for sequencing was peripheral blood, taken from a patient treated with photon-based radiotherapy. These receptors were taken from a man in his forties or fifties with gastric cancer. The CDR3 runs from the conserved cysteine through the conserved F or W. A D gene is named only where the DNA matches it firmly. Some rows have no size entry. The others give once, few or many, or a class for an expanded clone.

j_call clone_size d_call v_call cdr3_aa cdr3_nt
TRBJ2-2 NA NA TRBV30 CAWSTGKNTGELFF TGTGCCTGGAGCACAGGAAAGAACACCGGGGAGCTGTTTTTT
TRBJ2-7 NA TRBD2 TRBV11-3 CASSRTSGSYEQYF TGTGCCAGCAGCAGGACTAGCGGGTCCTACGAGCAGTACTTC
TRBJ1-2 few NA TRBV5-1 CASSLSPNYGYTF TGCGCCAGCAGCTTAAGCCCTAACTATGGCTACACCTTC
TRBJ2-7 NA TRBD1 TRBV7-9 CASSRLGQGLSYEQYF TGTGCCAGCAGCCGCTTAGGACAGGGCCTCTCCTACGAGCAGTACTTC
TRBJ1-1 once TRBD1 TRBV6-5 CASSRDRDTEAFF TGTGCCAGCAGCCGAGACAGGGACACTGAAGCTTTCTTT
TRBJ2-1 NA TRBD2 TRBV7-2 CASSLAGLLNDEQFF TGTGCCAGCAGCTTAGCGGGACTACTAAACGATGAGCAGTTCTTC
TRBJ2-1 NA NA TRBV7-2 CASSSERRSSYNEQFF TGTGCCAGCAGCTCGGAGCGGAGGAGCTCCTACAATGAGCAGTTCTTC
TRBJ1-1 NA NA TRBV19 CASSGRGVNTEAFF TGTGCCAGTAGTGGAAGGGGTGTGAACACTGAAGCTTTCTTT
TRBJ1-1 NA TRBD1 TRBV10-3 CAIRATGDTMNTEAFF TGTGCCATCAGAGCCACAGGGGATACGATGAACACTGAAGCTTTCTTT
TRBJ2-1 NA TRBD1 TRBV4-1 CASSSRDSSNLFF TGCGCCAGCAGCTCCCGGGACAGTTCTAATTTGTTCTTC
TRBJ2-7 NA NA TRBV5-6 CASSPDKTYEQYF TGTGCCAGCAGCCCGGACAAAACCTACGAGCAGTACTTC
TRBJ1-2 NA TRBD1 TRBV5-6 CASSWAGTGNGYTF TGTGCCAGCAGCTGGGCCGGGACAGGGAATGGCTACACCTTC
TRBJ1-4 NA NA TRBV9 CASSVAATNEKLFF TGTGCCAGCAGCGTAGCTGCAACTAATGAAAAACTGTTTTTT
TRBJ1-2 NA NA TRBV29-1 CSVDTGTYGYTF TGCAGCGTTGATACAGGGACCTATGGCTACACCTTC
TRBJ1-2 NA TRBD1 TRBV2 CASSEMATGGRGYTF TGTGCCAGCAGTGAAATGGCCACAGGGGGCCGGGGCTACACCTTC
TRBJ2-2 NA NA TRBV7-3 CASSLLPQSPGELFF TGTGCCAGCAGCTTATTGCCGCAGTCCCCCGGGGAGCTGTTTTTT
TRBJ2-5 NA NA TRBV2 CASSEGQGGARETQYF TGTGCCAGCAGTGAAGGACAGGGAGGCGCAAGGGAGACCCAGTACTTC
TRBJ1-5 NA NA TRBV10-1 CANPTLSREWVGKSNQPQHF TGCGCCAACCCAACCTTATCCAGGGAGTGGGTCGGGAAAAGCAATCAGCCCCAGCATTTT
TRBJ2-5 NA TRBD2 TRBV30 CAWSPGLVETQYF TGTGCCTGGAGCCCGGGACTAGTAGAGACCCAGTACTTC
TRBJ1-5 NA NA TRBV15 CATSSGPPQHF TGTGCCACCAGCAGTGGGCCGCCCCAGCATTTT
TRBJ1-2 NA TRBD1 TRBV4-1 CASSQGEDTGDWRYGYTF TGCGCCAGCAGCCAAGGCGAAGACACAGGGGATTGGAGATATGGCTACACCTTC
TRBJ2-1 NA TRBD1 TRBV7-8 CASSLNSGTAPNEQFF TGTGCCAGCAGCTTGAACTCCGGGACAGCGCCCAATGAGCAGTTCTTC
TRBJ2-7 NA NA TRBV12-5 CASGPDYEQYF TGTGCTAGTGGACCCGACTACGAGCAGTACTTC
TRBJ1-3 NA NA TRBV7-9 CASSAGAGVQGSGNTIYF TGTGCCAGCAGCGCCGGAGCGGGGGTTCAGGGGTCTGGAAACACCATATATTTT
TRBJ2-3 NA NA TRBV4-3 CASSQVQGSTDTQYF TGCGCCAGCAGCCAAGTCCAGGGAAGCACAGATACGCAGTATTTT
TRBJ1-2 once TRBD1 TRBV19 CASSSLDRDYGYTF TGTGCCAGTAGTTCCCTTGACAGGGACTATGGCTACACCTTC
TRBJ2-7 few TRBD2 TRBV5-1 CASSLVGGAYEQYF TGCGCCAGCAGCTTGGTCGGGGGGGCCTACGAGCAGTACTTC
TRBJ2-1 NA NA TRBV18 CASSPPGLSSYNEQFF TGTGCCAGCTCACCACCGGGTCTGAGCTCCTACAATGAGCAGTTCTTC
TRBJ1-3 NA NA TRBV6-1 CASSEVHYVSGNTIYF TGTGCCAGCAGTGAAGTGCACTACGTGTCTGGAAACACCATATATTTT
TRBJ2-7 NA NA TRBV6-1 CASGFERTYEQYF TGTGCCTCGGGCTTCGAGAGGACCTACGAGCAGTACTTC
TRBJ1-1 NA NA TRBV4-2 CASSQDPTAEAFF TGTGCCAGCAGCCAAGATCCCACAGCTGAAGCTTTCTTT
TRBJ1-1 few TRBD1 TRBV16 CASSQFTGGTEAFF TGTGCCAGCAGCCAATTCACAGGGGGCACTGAAGCTTTCTTT
TRBJ1-1 NA TRBD1 TRBV6-5 CASRTGTANTEAFF TGTGCCAGCAGAACCGGGACAGCGAACACTGAAGCTTTCTTT
TRBJ1-3 NA NA TRBV9 CASTVGTGGNTIYF TGTGCCAGCACCGTTGGCACGGGTGGAAACACCATATATTTT
TRBJ1-5 NA TRBD1 TRBV5-1 CASSKGQGQPQHF TGCGCCAGCAGCAAGGGACAGGGCCAGCCCCAGCATTTT
TRBJ1-1 NA NA TRBV5-1 CASSPGLTEAFF TGCGCCAGCAGCCCTGGGCTGACTGAAGCTTTCTTT
TRBJ2-2 NA TRBD1 TRBV5-6 CASRRTGDAGELFF TGTGCCAGCAGGCGGACAGGGGACGCCGGGGAGCTGTTTTTT
TRBJ2-7 NA TRBD1 TRBV2 CASVRDRGLGQYF TGTGCCAGCGTCCGGGACAGGGGTCTTGGGCAGTACTTC
TRBJ1-4 NA NA TRBV2 CASRTSSGGEKLFF TGTGCCAGCAGAACCTCGTCAGGAGGAGAAAAACTGTTTTTT
TRBJ2-2 NA TRBD1 TRBV6-5 CASGQGSNTGELFF TGTGCCAGCGGACAGGGTTCGAACACCGGGGAGCTGTTTTTT